One T cell receptor beta chain is described in this entry. The germline V gene encodes CDR1 SGHAT and CDR2 FQNNGV. The CDR3 runs to 13 residues. These data originate in a study of T cells expressing NK-cell markers. TCRdb reanalyzed the 5' RACE reads and collapses them to one entry per CDR3 protein, without DNA. The sample table sets out 25,000 to 35,000 distinct CDR3 sequences. Sequencing input: blood T cells: a sorted CD56 or NKG2C T cell subset, CD4+ or CD8+ T cells, or bulk PBMC T cells (not recorded which). The rearrangement joins TRBV11-2 to TRBJ2-7; without DNA, the TCRdb call of TRBD1 cannot be checked. The TCR originated in a woman aged 18 to 75 in good health. The CDR3 is CASSPSPLDEQYF. Together with reference TRBV11-2 and TRBJ2-7, the CDR3 gives the full variable domain: EAGVAQSPRYKIIEKRQSVAFWCNPISGHATLYWYQQILGQGPKLLIQFQNNGVVDDSQLPKDRFSAERLKGVDSTLKIQPAKLEDSAVYLCASSPSPLDEQYFGPGTRLTVT.